The entry below describes one T cell receptor beta chain. A few counts support this clonotype. What antigen it recognizes has not been identified. No much larger clone is present one base from it, and per-base qualities are unavailable. Including cysteine and phenylalanine, the CDR3 has 17 amino acids. The entry retains the CDR3 DNA only, 51 bases that are in frame from base 1. The CDR1 and CDR2 encoded by the germline V gene (reference sequence) are DFQATT and SNEGSKA. The V and J ends are trimmed by 1 base and 0 bases, leaving 18 bases between them. Libraries were prepared through PCR. The run used an Illumina HiSeq 2500. TCR library preparation used molecular barcoding, with unique molecular identifiers applied to normalize quantification of the TCRbeta repertoire. TCRdb reran the public reads through fastp at Q25 and MiXCR, keeping productive beta chains. All rows with the same CDR3 protein become a single entry with the most common DNA and genes. The sample yields 200,000 to 300,000 distinct CDR3 sequences; more than 20% were counted once. The ten biggest clones cover more than 4.5% of the sample.

The sample originates from a study of T-cell reconstitution after alpha-beta-depleted transplantation in children (dated by TCRdb to the mid-2010s). About the full investigation: Using TCR repertoire profiling, the study followed T-cell immune reconstitution in a quantitative way in children after TCRalphabeta/CD19-depleted allogeneic hematopoietic cell transplantation.

Explained via the paper, the treatment or condition label denotes: allogeneic hematopoietic cell transplantation with graft depleted of TCRalphabeta T cells and CD19 B cells. The transplant recipients were children given TCRalphabeta/CD19-depleted allogeneic hematopoietic cell grafts. Summary of the overall study and its limitations: About two months after transplant, the apparently early recovery of alphabetaT-cell counts reportedly depended on just several hundred clones that had expanded rapidly and came from non-depleted graft cells. Hyperexpanded clone frequencies declined over subsequent months; after one year, T-cell counts and TCRbeta diversity were mostly attributed to newly produced T cells. In some patients, the high TCRbeta diversity seen at day 60 was put down to recipient T cells and intrathymic progenitors that had survived conditioning.

The TCR originated in a female patient aged 2-15 years who had a stem cell transplant for congenital amegakaryocytic thrombocytopenia, so the T cells may come from the graft donor. The sequence is built from TRBV20-1 and TRBJ1-1, and possibly TRBD1, on 6 matching bases. This specimen consisted of PBMCs, mostly from graft donor cells, obtained 360 days after TCRalphabeta/CD19-depleted stem cell transplant. The CDR3 protein is CSARVSGARSMNTEAFF. The nucleotide sequence reads TGCAGTGCTAGAGTTTCAGGGGCGCGATCAATGAACACTGAAGCTTTCTTT.